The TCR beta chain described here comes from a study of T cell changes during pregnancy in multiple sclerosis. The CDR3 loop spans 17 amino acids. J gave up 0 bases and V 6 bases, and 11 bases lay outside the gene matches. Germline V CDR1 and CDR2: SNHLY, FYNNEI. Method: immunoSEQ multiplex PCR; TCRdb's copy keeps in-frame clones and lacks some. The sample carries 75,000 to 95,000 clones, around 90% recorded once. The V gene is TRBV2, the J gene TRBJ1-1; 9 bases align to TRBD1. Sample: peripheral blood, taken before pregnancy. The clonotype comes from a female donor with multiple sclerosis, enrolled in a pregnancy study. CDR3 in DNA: TGTGCCAGCAGGAAAATACAGGGGGCGGTCTTGAACACTGAAGCTTTCTTT. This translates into CASRKIQGAVLNTEAFF.